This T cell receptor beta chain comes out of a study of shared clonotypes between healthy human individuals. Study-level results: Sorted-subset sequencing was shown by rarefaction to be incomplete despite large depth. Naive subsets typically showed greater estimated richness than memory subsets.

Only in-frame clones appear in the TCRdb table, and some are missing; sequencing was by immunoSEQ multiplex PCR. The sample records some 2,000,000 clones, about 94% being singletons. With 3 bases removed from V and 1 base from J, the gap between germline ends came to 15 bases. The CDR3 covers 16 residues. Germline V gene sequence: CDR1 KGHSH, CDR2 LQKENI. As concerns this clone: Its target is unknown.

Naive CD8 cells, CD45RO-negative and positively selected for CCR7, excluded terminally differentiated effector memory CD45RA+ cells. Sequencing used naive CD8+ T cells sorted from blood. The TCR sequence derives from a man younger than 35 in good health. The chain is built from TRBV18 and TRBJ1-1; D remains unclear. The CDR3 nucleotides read TGTGCCAGCTCACCCTGGCCGGGCAGGAAGAACACTGAAGCTTTCTTT. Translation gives CASSPWPGRKNTEAFF.